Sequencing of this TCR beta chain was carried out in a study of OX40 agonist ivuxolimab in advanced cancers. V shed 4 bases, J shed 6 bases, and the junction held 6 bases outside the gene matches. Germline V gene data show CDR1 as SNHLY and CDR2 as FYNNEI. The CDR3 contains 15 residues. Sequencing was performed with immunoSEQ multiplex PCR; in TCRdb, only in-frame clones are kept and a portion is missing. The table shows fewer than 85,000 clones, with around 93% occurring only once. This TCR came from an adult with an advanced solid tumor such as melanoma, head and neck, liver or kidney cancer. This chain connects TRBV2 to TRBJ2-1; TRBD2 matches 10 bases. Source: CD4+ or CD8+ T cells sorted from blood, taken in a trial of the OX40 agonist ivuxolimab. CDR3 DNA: TGTGCCAGCAGTGGGAGCGGGGGGGCCGGCAATGAGCAGTTCTTC. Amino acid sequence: CASSGSGGAGNEQFF.